This entry describes one T cell receptor beta chain. V lost 0 bases, J lost 7 bases, and 7 bases lay in between. The CDR3 contains 14 residues. Germline-derived CDR1 and CDR2 are SGHDN and FVKESK. Full-length variable regions came from constant-region reverse primers plus semi-nested Nested Universal Primer A PCR. One entry per CDR3 protein, called by TCRdb with MiXCR from the 5' RACE reads. The sample has tens of thousands of distinct CDR3 sequences; just under 30% are singletons. Sequences were obtained from memory CD4+ T cells sorted from a lymph node. Subset indicated: memory CD4+ T cells, CD4+CD45RO+CD25-. The origin of this receptor is a female donor with breast cancer. This chain uses TRBV14 with TRBJ1-6; D not certain. CDR3 sequence: CASSQDLANSPLHF. CDR3 nucleotide sequence: TGTGCCAGCAGCCAAGATCTAGCGAATTCACCCCTCCACTTT.